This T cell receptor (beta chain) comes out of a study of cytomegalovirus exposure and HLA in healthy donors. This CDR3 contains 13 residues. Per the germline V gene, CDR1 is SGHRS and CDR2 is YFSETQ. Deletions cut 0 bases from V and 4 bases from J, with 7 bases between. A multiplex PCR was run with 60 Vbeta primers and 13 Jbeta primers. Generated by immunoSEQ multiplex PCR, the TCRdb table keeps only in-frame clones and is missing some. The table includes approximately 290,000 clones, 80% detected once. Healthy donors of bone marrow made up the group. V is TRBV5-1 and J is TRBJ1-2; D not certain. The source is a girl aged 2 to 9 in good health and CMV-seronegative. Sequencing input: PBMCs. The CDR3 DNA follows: TGCGCCAGCAGCTTGGACGCGAGCTATGGCTACACCTTC. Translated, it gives CASSLDASYGYTF.